These 27 T cell receptor beta chains share one sample of origin, sequenced in a study of T cells expressing NK-cell markers (dated by TCRdb to about 2020). Receptors were amplified or captured by 5' RACE. The sample was run on an Illumina HiSeq 2000. TCRdb reprocessed the sequencing reads and holds a single record per CDR3 protein sequence, with no DNA. The table for this sample records 150,000 to 200,000 distinct CDR3 sequences. In total, the top ten clones hold under 20% of the sample. Sequenced sample: blood T cells: a sorted CD56 or NKG2C T cell subset, CD4+ or CD8+ T cells, or bulk PBMC T cells (not recorded which). The receptors originated from a woman aged 18 to 69 in good health.

The chain employs TRBV20-1 and TRBJ2-3; TCRdb indicates TRBD2, and absent DNA this call remains unverified. The CDR3 sequence is 18 residues long. Germline CDR1 is DFQATT and CDR2 is SNEGSKA (reference sequence). This chain's CDR3 is CSARRDKLAGWSTDTQYF.

The V call is TRBV2, the J call TRBJ2-7; TCRdb picks TRBD1, but there is no DNA to check that call. Looked up from germline, CDR1 is SNHLY and CDR2 is FYNNEI. This CDR3 region has 13 residues. CDR3 sequence: CASSGTGRGEQYF.

CDR3 region: CASSTTGARDGELFF. The V and J genes are TRBV7-3 and TRBJ2-2; TCRdb returns TRBD1, unconfirmable since there is no DNA. The CDR3 extends over 15 amino acids. CDR1 SGHTA and CDR2 FQGTGA come from the germline V gene.

This chain uses TRBV4-1 with TRBJ2-5; TCRdb lists TRBD1, though no DNA is available to test this call. There are 14 residues in the CDR3. Germline-derived CDR1 and CDR2 are MGHRA and YSYEKL. This chain's CDR3 is CASSLLGQGETQYF.

The genes are TRBV5-1 and TRBJ2-5; TCRdb names TRBD1, which stays unverified in the absence of DNA. CDR3 length: 14 amino acids. From germline, CDR1 is SGHRS and CDR2 YFSETQ. CDR3 protein: CASSRDSLQETQYF. Full variable domain (remainder filled in from reference TRBV5-1 and TRBJ2-5): KAGVTQTPRYLIKTRGQQVTLSCSPISGHRSVSWYQQTPGQGLQFLFEYFSETQRNKGNFPGRFSGRQFSNSRSEMNVSTLELGDSALYLCASSRDSLQETQYFGPGTRLLVL.

The gene calls are TRBV20-1 and TRBJ2-3. The length of the CDR3 is 13 residues. Germline CDR1 reads DFQATT; CDR2 reads SNEGSKA (reference sequence). CDR3 amino acids: CSARILSTDTQYF.

The genes are TRBV7-6 and TRBJ1-5; TCRdb proposes TRBD1, but this gene call is untestable without DNA. Germline CDR1 SGHVS, CDR2 FNYEAQ. CDR3 length: 16 amino acids. The CDR3 here is CASSRGQGESNQPQHF.

The chain uses TRBV6-1 and TRBJ1-1. From germline, CDR1 is MNHNS and CDR2 SASEGT. The CDR3 is 11 amino acids. The CDR3 region is CASSPVDSAFF.

This chain connects TRBV18 to TRBJ2-7. The CDR3 runs 13 residues. In germline, CDR1 is KGHSH, CDR2 LQKENI. The CDR3 spells CASSPPTAYEQYF.

V gene TRBV4-1 combines with J gene TRBJ2-5; TCRdb proposes TRBD2, but this gene call is untestable without DNA. CDR3 length: 16 amino acids. Germline V CDR1 and CDR2: MGHRA, YSYEKL. The CDR3 reads CASSPLGEGKGETQYF.

This chain uses TRBV6-1 with TRBJ1-1; TCRdb's assignment of TRBD1 cannot be checked, as there is no DNA. Germline assignment: CDR1 MNHNS and CDR2 SASEGT. The CDR3 sequence is 15 residues long. The CDR3 sequence: CATKQGYVFNTEAFF.

The V gene is TRBV6-1, the J gene TRBJ2-7; TCRdb's D call of TRBD1 is untestable without DNA. The CDR3 is 15 residues long. The germline gives CDR1 MNHNS, CDR2 SASEGT. The CDR3 reads CASLLGQGSSYEQYF.

The genes are TRBV12-3 or TRBV12-4 and TRBJ2-1; the TCRdb call, TRBD2, lacks DNA for checking. The length of the CDR3 is 15 residues. CDR3 region: CASRGLADSYNEQFF.

The V gene is TRBV9, the J gene TRBJ2-3; TCRdb's D call, TRBD2, is unchecked because there is no DNA. The CDR3 extends over 17 amino acids. Germline V gene data show CDR1 as SGDLS and CDR2 as YYNGEE. Here the CDR3 reads CASSVGPAGGVTDTQYF.

V gene TRBV12-3 or TRBV12-4 combines with J gene TRBJ2-7; TCRdb outputs TRBD1, but without DNA this stays unchecked. The CDR3 length is 15 residues. The CDR3 loop is CASTLSGTADYEQYF.

The chain uses TRBV9 and TRBJ1-4; there is no DNA to check the TCRdb D call of TRBD1. This CDR3 region has 15 residues. CDR1 and CDR2 (germline): SGDLS, YYNGEE. CDR3: CASSVQTGPNEKLFF.

The chain joins TRBV7-3 to TRBJ2-3; TCRdb calls TRBD2, which cannot be checked without DNA. The CDR3 loop spans 18 amino acids. In germline, CDR1 is SGHTA, CDR2 FQGTGA. The CDR3: CASSSKLAGGGWVDTQYF.

The V and J genes are TRBV30 and TRBJ2-3; TCRdb calls TRBD1, which cannot be checked without DNA. This CDR3 has 12 residues. Per the germline V gene, CDR1 is GTSNPN and CDR2 is SVGIG (reference sequence). This CDR3 is CALDRATDTQYF.

The genes are TRBV11-1 and TRBJ1-2; TCRdb outputs TRBD1, but without DNA this stays unchecked. Germline-derived CDR1 and CDR2 are SGHAT and FQDESV (reference sequence). CDR3 length: 18 residues. The chain's CDR3 is CASSFSWDLRQGSYGYTF.

The chain joins TRBV3-1 to TRBJ2-7. From germline, CDR1 is LGHDT and CDR2 YNNKEL (reference sequence). This CDR3 contains 14 residues. The CDR3 protein is CASSQYLITYEQYF.

The rearrangement links TRBV11-1 to TRBJ1-2; the D call of TRBD1 rests on TCRdb alone, since no DNA is present to check it. The CDR3 has 18 residues. The V gene's germline CDR1 is SGHAT and CDR2 FQDESV (reference sequence). The CDR3: CASSFAWGRTGNNYGYTF.

This chain links TRBV6-5 with TRBJ2-1; with no DNA, the TCRdb D assignment of TRBD1 cannot be verified. Looked up from germline, CDR1 is MNHEY and CDR2 is SVGAGI. The CDR3 loop spans 16 amino acids. CDR3 sequence reads: CASPPRRDRGWNEQFF.

The chain combines TRBV7-3 with TRBJ1-4; TCRdb proposes TRBD1, but this gene call is untestable without DNA. Germline loops: CDR1 SGHTA, CDR2 FQGTGA. The CDR3 has 15 residues. CDR3 sequence: CASSPTGTGGEKLFF.

The chain recombines TRBV7-9 with TRBJ1-6; TCRdb's D call of TRBD1 is untestable without DNA. This CDR3 is 14 amino acids long. Germline assignment: CDR1 SEHNR and CDR2 FQNEAQ (reference sequence). The CDR3 reads CASSLVGVNSPLHF.

This chain connects TRBV4-2 to TRBJ1-1; as DNA is missing, the TRBD1 call by TCRdb cannot be tested. Germline assignment: CDR1 LGHNA and CDR2 YNFKEQ. The length of the CDR3 is 16 residues. The CDR3 is CASSQASGSTGREAFF.

The chain recombines TRBV18 with TRBJ2-6; TCRdb picks TRBD2, but there is no DNA to check that call. The CDR3 extends over 16 amino acids. The germline V gene has CDR1 KGHSH and CDR2 LQKENI. CDR3 region: CASSPIDYSGANVLTF.

The chain recombines TRBV20-1 with TRBJ1-1; TCRdb returns TRBD1, unconfirmable since there is no DNA. The CDR3 loop spans 13 amino acids. CDR1 and CDR2 (germline): DFQATT, SNEGSKA (reference sequence). CDR3 sequence: CSVPQGARTEAFF.